The 23 T cell receptor beta chains reported below all come from one sample, sequenced in a study of T cells in women clearing cervical HPV infection. The repertoire was sequenced with immunoSEQ multiplex PCR; TCRdb's copy has only in-frame clones and lacks some. The sample has 25,000 to 35,000 clones, and its top ten clones hold 6.6%. Source material: blood buffy coat. These receptors were obtained from a woman aged 18 to 75 with a cervical HPV16 infection that either progressed to CIN3+ or cleared (not recorded which).

For this clone: The read ends 3 residues before the CDR3 terminus; that terminus is restored from the germline J gene. The V gene is TRBV10-1, the J gene TRBJ1-1, with 9 bases lining up with TRBD1. V was clipped by 3 bases and J by 5 bases; unmatched bases: 4. The germline CDR1 and CDR2 sequences are WNHNN and SYGVQD (reference sequence). The CDR3 covers 14 residues. The CDR3 DNA, read in part, is TGCGCCAGCAGTGACCCCGGGACAGGGACTGAA. The encoded protein is CASSDPGTGTE. The complete CDR3 sequence is CASSDPGTGTEAFF.

A note on this clone: The CDR3 end falls 3 residues outside the read, so it is completed with the germline J gene. The chain joins TRBV11-2 to TRBJ1-2, with D tentatively TRBD1 (5 bases). Germline V gene lookup returns CDR1 SGHAT and CDR2 FQNNGV. The CDR3 spans 13 residues. The sequenced CDR3 bases are TGTGCCAGCAGCTTGGGGCTGGGCGACGGC. It specifies CASSLGLGDG. The whole CDR3 protein reads CASSLGLGDGYTF.

This clone is labeled medium-sized based on frequency. CDR3 sequence: CASSLYGTGQETQYF. The covered CDR3 bases are TGTGCCAGCAGCTTATATGGGACAGGTCAAGAGACC. This chain connects TRBV7-3 to TRBJ2-5, with TRBD1 identical over 8 bases. The read ends 3 residues early relative to the CDR3; the germline J gene fills the gap. This CDR3 has 15 residues. CDR1 is SGHTA, CDR2 FQGTGA, per germline. Unmatched junction bases numbered 4, after V lost 2 bases and J lost 2 bases.

To note about this clone: The read ends 3 residues before the CDR3 terminus; that terminus is restored from the germline J gene. This chain uses TRBV19 with TRBJ1-5; 8 nucleotides line up with TRBD1. The CDR3 consists of 18 residues. V shed 1 base, J shed 0 bases, and the junction held 8 bases outside the gene matches. Germline assignment: CDR1 LNHDA and CDR2 SQIVND (reference sequence). Incomplete CDR3 DNA: TGTGCCAGTAGTATAGCAGCGACAGGGGCGAGTAGCAATCAGCCC. It yields the protein CASSIAATGASSNQP. From start to end, the CDR3 is CASSIAATGASSNQPQHF.

As to this clone: The read finishes 3 residues shy of the CDR3 end, and the germline J gene is used to complete it. The V gene is TRBV10-3, the J gene TRBJ2-7, with TRBD2 matching over 9 bases. The junction had 17 bases not matched to a gene; V was cut back by 4 bases and J by 4 bases. Germline CDR1 is ENHRY and CDR2 is SYGVKD. CDR3 length equals 18 residues. The covered CDR3 bases are TGTGCCATCAGTGCCGTTGGAGGAGGGGTTAGCGGGGGTTACGAG. As protein: CAISAVGGGVSGGYE. The full CDR3 protein reads CAISAVGGGVSGGYEQYF.

Considering frequency, this clone is medium-sized (0.01 to 0.1%). The read falls 3 residues short of the CDR3 end, and the missing part is taken from the germline J gene. The chain recombines TRBV10-1 with TRBJ2-2; 7 nucleotides match TRBD1. J was trimmed by 2 bases and V by 5 bases; bases with no gene match: 14. This CDR3 is built from 18 residues. Germline V gives CDR1 WNHNN, CDR2 SYGVQD (reference sequence). The CDR3 here is CASSMQPGRTGNTGELFF. The CDR3 DNA, read in part, is TGCGCCAGCAGTATGCAACCTGGCCGGACAGGAAACACCGGGGAG.

With respect to this clone: The read ends 3 residues before the CDR3 terminus; that terminus is restored from the germline J gene. This chain links TRBV19 with TRBJ1-5; 7 bases line up with TRBD1. J was trimmed by 6 bases and V by 8 bases; bases with no gene match: 13. The germline V gene has CDR1 LNHDA and CDR2 SQIVND (reference sequence). This CDR3 region has 15 residues. The sequenced part of the CDR3 DNA is TGTGCCAGTTACGACAGGGACTTTCTTACTCAGCCC. Translation: CASYDRDFLTQP. The whole CDR3 protein is CASYDRDFLTQPQHF.

A word on this clone: The read falls 3 residues short of the CDR3 end, and the missing part is taken from the germline J gene. The V call is TRBV20-1, the J call TRBJ2-2, with D maybe TRBD2 (6 bases). V shed 3 bases and J shed 7 bases, with 15 bases lying between them. The CDR3 is 14 residues long. Germline V gives CDR1 DFQATT, CDR2 SNEGSKA (reference sequence). The CDR3 DNA, read in part, is TGCAGTGCTAGTTTGCTAGCGAGCGGCGGGGAG. It specifies CSASLLASGGE. The whole CDR3 reads CSASLLASGGELFF.

Note on this clone: The CDR3 end falls 3 residues outside the read, so it is completed with the germline J gene. The chain uses TRBV2 and TRBJ1-2; a weak D match, TRBD1 (6 bases). From germline, CDR1 is SNHLY and CDR2 FYNNEI. V shed 2 bases and J shed 7 bases, with 14 bases lying between them. The CDR3 consists of 14 residues. The CDR3 loop is CASSELQGTSGYTF. Partial CDR3 DNA: TGTGCCAGCAGTGAATTGCAGGGGACCAGTGGC. Variable domain in full (rest from reference TRBV2 and TRBJ1-2): EPEVTQTPSHQVTQMGQEVILRCVPISNHLYFYWYRQILGQKVEFLVSFYNNEISEKSEIFDDQFSVERPDGSNFTLKIRSTKLEDSAMYFCASSELQGTSGYTFGSGTRLTVV.

Note on this clone: The read stops 3 residues short of the end of the CDR3; the missing end is completed from the germline J gene. This sequence joins TRBV30 and TRBJ2-7; 12 nucleotides align to TRBD2. The CDR3 sequence is 14 residues long. Germline values: CDR1 GTSNPN, CDR2 SVGIG (reference sequence). The J segment lost 5 bases and the V segment lost 1 base, leaving 3 bases of the junction unmatched. The CDR3 spells CAWSGLAGVNEQYF. The covered CDR3 bases are TGTGCCTGGAGTGGACTAGCGGGGGTGAACGAG.

Concerning this clone itself: Read coverage stops 3 residues before the CDR3 terminus; the germline J gene supplies the remainder. Other DNA sequences in the sample encode the same CDR3. The chain is built from TRBV28 and TRBJ2-7; 8 bases fit TRBD2. Germline CDR1 reads MDHEN; CDR2 reads SYDVKM. J gave up 0 bases and V 6 bases, and 13 bases lay outside the gene matches. This CDR3 has 17 residues. CDR3 DNA, as far as it was read: TGTGCCAGCAGACCCTCGGGGGGGGCTCTTAGCTCCTACGAG. Protein product: CASRPSGGALSSYE. The full CDR3 reads CASRPSGGALSSYEQYF.

Note on this clone: The CDR3 is cut off 3 residues early in the read; its end comes from the germline J gene. This chain uses TRBV29-1 with TRBJ1-2, with 7 bases aligning to TRBD1. Germline lookup yields CDR1 SQVTM and CDR2 ANQGSEA. V gave up 6 bases and J gave up 7 bases; unmatched junction bases: 5. CDR3 size: 11 residues. The CDR3 sequence: CSVTGNGGYTF. CDR3 DNA (partial): TGCAGCGTGACAGGGAATGGTGGC.

With respect to this clone: Read sequence stops 3 residues before the CDR3 end, and the germline J gene provides the missing end. The chain uses TRBV5-5 and TRBJ2-7; 10 bases fit TRBD2. The CDR3 runs 15 residues. The V segment lost 1 base and the J segment 4 bases; nucleotides outside the gene matches: 5. Germline loops: CDR1 SGHKS, CDR2 YYEKEE (reference sequence). CDR3 region: CASSLLAGALYEQYF. The sequenced CDR3 bases are TGTGCCAGCAGCTTGCTAGCGGGGGCCCTATACGAG.

A remark on this clone: The CDR3 end falls 3 residues outside the read, so it is completed with the germline J gene. The chain carries TRBV7-9 and TRBJ1-1; D call uncertain. The CDR3 is 15 residues long. Trimming shortened V by 4 bases and J by 7 bases, and 19 bases separated the two germline ends. Per germline, CDR1 SEHNR and CDR2 FQNEAQ (reference sequence). The chain's CDR3 is CASSSPSMGEVEAFF. Partial CDR3 DNA: TGTGCCAGCAGCTCCCCTTCGATGGGCGAGGTTGAA.

Concerning this clone itself: The DNA ends 3 residues before the CDR3 does, and the rest of the CDR3 is filled in from the germline J gene. V and J are TRBV6-4 and TRBJ2-2, with TRBD1 matching 10 bases. The length of the CDR3 is 17 residues. From germline, CDR1 is MRHNA and CDR2 SNTAGT. After removal of 2 bases from V and 4 bases from J, the junction contained 7 bases not matched to a gene. CDR3 sequence reads: CASSDTPGQGTTGELFF. Incomplete CDR3 DNA: TGTGCCAGCAGTGACACCCCGGGACAGGGGACCACCGGGGAG.

Worth noting for this clone: One junction end disagrees with the germline gene, perhaps due to a read error. The read gets to within 3 residues of the CDR3 end, and the germline J gene fills in the rest. The chain links TRBV29-1 to TRBJ2-3; no firm D call. Germline-derived CDR1 and CDR2 are SQVTM and ANQGSEA. The CDR3 runs to 18 residues. The CDR3 DNA, read in part, is TGCAGCGCTGAATACCCGGCAGAGCCCACGACTAGCACAGATACG. It is translated as CSAEYPAEPTTSTDT. The whole CDR3 protein is CSAEYPAEPTTSTDTQYF.

A word on this clone: Read data end 3 residues before the CDR3 end; the end is taken from the germline J gene. The chain recombines TRBV18 with TRBJ2-7; 8 bases line up with TRBD1. V gave up 5 bases and J gave up 5 bases; unmatched junction bases: 5. The V gene's germline CDR1 is KGHSH and CDR2 LQKENI. The CDR3 consists of 13 residues. The CDR3 DNA, read in part, is TGTGCCAGCTCAGGAGGACAGGGTAACGAG. As protein: CASSGGQGNE. The whole CDR3 sequence is CASSGGQGNEQYF.

Comments on this clone: This sample also contains other DNA sequences that code for the same CDR3. Incomplete CDR3 DNA: TGTGCCAGCAGCTTCCAGGGACAGGGCGACTATGGC. Translating gives CASSFQGQGDYG. The full CDR3 is CASSFQGQGDYGYTF. The chain carries TRBV13 and TRBJ1-2, with TRBD1 identical over 9 bases. The CDR3 end falls 3 residues outside the read, so it is completed with the germline J gene. From germline, CDR1 is PRHDT and CDR2 FYEKMQ (reference sequence). The CDR3 runs to 15 residues. V lost 3 bases to trimming and J lost 3 bases; unmatched junction nucleotides: 5. Complete variable domain (other parts from reference TRBV13 and TRBJ1-2): AAGVIQSPRHLIKEKRETATLKCYPIPRHDTVYWYQQGPGQDPQFLISFYEKMQSDKGSIPDRFSAQQFSDYHSELNMSSLELGDSALYFCASSFQGQGDYGYTFGSGTRLTVV.

With respect to this clone: The CDR3 end is not reached by the read, which stops 3 residues before it; the germline J gene fills it in. The gene calls are TRBV19 and TRBJ2-2; 11 bases align to TRBD1. The CDR3 has 16 residues. Trimming at V came to 4 bases and at J to 4 bases, leaving 5 bases not matched to a gene. Germline V gene sequence: CDR1 LNHDA, CDR2 SQIVND (reference sequence). The CDR3 reads CASSNGQGAGTGELFF. The part of the CDR3 DNA that was read is TGTGCCAGTAGTAACGGACAGGGGGCGGGCACCGGGGAG.

About this clone: The CDR3 end is not reached by the read, which stops 3 residues before it; the germline J gene fills it in. The rearrangement uses TRBV20-1 and TRBJ2-5; 8 nucleotides align to TRBD1. In germline, CDR1 is DFQATT, CDR2 SNEGSKA (reference sequence). J was trimmed by 2 bases and V by 5 bases; bases with no gene match: 16. The CDR3 loop spans 17 amino acids. CDR3 DNA (partial): TGCAGTGCTCACTTAATAAGGGCAGGGGGCAGGCAAGAGACC. The encoded protein is CSAHLIRAGGRQET. The entire CDR3 reads CSAHLIRAGGRQETQYF.

As to this clone: The read terminates 3 residues before the CDR3 end, so the remaining end is supplied by the germline J gene. The chain carries TRBV10-3 and TRBJ2-3, with 7 bases aligning to TRBD2. There are 13 residues in the CDR3. Germline values: CDR1 ENHRY, CDR2 SYGVKD. V lost 7 bases to trimming and J lost 0 bases; unmatched junction nucleotides: 1. The CDR3 is CAIMRGSTDTQYF. The CDR3 bases that were read are TGTGCCATCATGCGGGGGAGCACAGATACG.

As to this clone: The sequence runs out 3 residues before the end of the CDR3; the remainder is reconstructed from the germline J gene. The V gene is TRBV20-1, the J gene TRBJ2-2; D is perhaps TRBD1 (6 bases). Germline V gene lookup returns CDR1 DFQATT and CDR2 SNEGSKA (reference sequence). The CDR3 loop spans 15 amino acids. Trimming stripped 3 bases from V and 3 bases from J, with 14 bases between. CDR3 sequence reads: CSASTGIYDTGELFF. The DNA read from the CDR3 is TGCAGTGCTAGCACAGGGATTTACGACACCGGGGAG.

With regard to this clone: With the read ending 3 residues before the CDR3 end, the germline J gene is used to fill in that end. V is TRBV18 and J is TRBJ2-7; 8 bases fit TRBD1. CDR3 length equals 16 residues. Trimming cost V 1 base and J 6 bases; bases outside gene matches: 11. CDR1 and CDR2 (germline): KGHSH, LQKENI. The part of the CDR3 DNA that was read is TGTGCCAGCTCACCACTGGACAGGGCCCTATCACGCGAG. This gives the protein CASSPLDRALSRE. The whole CDR3 reads CASSPLDRALSREQYF.